Following are 28 T cell receptor beta chains from one sample sequenced in a study of low-dose radiotherapy and immunotherapy resistance in tumors. Indicated time point: after trial treatment. The sample's treatment: LDRT plus nivolumab, ipilimumab, low-dose cyclophosphamide and aspirin (RACIN trial). Alpha and beta chains were covered, as first-strand cDNA relied on TRAV- and TRBV-specific primers. Over 20 PCR cycles, TCRs were amplified from a constant-region primer and V-primer adapter. TCRdb reprocessed the reads via MiXCR and lists one record per CDR3 protein. Of around 100,000 distinct CDR3 sequences in the sample, around 20% were seen once. Source: PBMCs, taken after low-dose radiotherapy plus immunotherapy. Receptors were obtained from a female donor with ovarian cancer.

Notes on this clonotype: A far larger clone is one base from this, pointing to a likely read error. V is TRBV7-4 and J is TRBJ2-2; the D gene is possibly TRBD2 (7 bases). This CDR3 is 17 amino acids long. The germline V gene encodes CDR1 SGHVT and CDR2 SQSDAQ. The ends were cut back, 7 bases at V and 4 bases at J, with 22 bases in the middle. The CDR3 is CASITSSSGGGTGELFF. The DNA for the CDR3 is TGTGCCAGCATCACTTCCTCTAGCGGAGGGGGCACCGGGGAGCTGTTTTTT.

This clonotype showed up many times. The chain employs TRBV3-1 and TRBJ1-1; D uncertain. CDR1 LGHDT and CDR2 YNNKEL come from the germline V gene (reference sequence). Trimming shortened V by 2 bases and J by 7 bases, and 8 bases separated the two germline ends. The CDR3 runs to 12 residues. CDR3: CASSQKTLEAFF. DNA for the CDR3: TGTGCCAGCAGCCAAAAGACGCTTGAAGCTTTCTTT.

There are many counts of this clonotype. The rearrangement joins TRBV7-2 to TRBJ1-2; D is possibly TRBD1 (5 bases). Per germline, CDR1 SGHTA and CDR2 FQGNSA. This CDR3 has 17 residues. V lost 1 base to trimming and J lost 5 bases, with 20 bases between them. CDR3 sequence (DNA): TGTGCCAGCAGCTTAGGGGCCTTCGAATCACAGGTTTATGGCTACACCTTC. Its protein product is CASSLGAFESQVYGYTF.

On this clonotype: This may be a read error: a much more frequent sequence differs by one nucleotide. The CDR3 nucleotides are TGTGCCAGCAGTTACGAGTGGGGGGGTTCGGGTGAGCAGTTCTTC. Its translation is CASSYEWGGSGEQFF. The chain is built from TRBV6-6 and TRBJ2-1; TRBD2 agrees at 7 bases. Unmatched junction bases numbered 10, after V lost 2 bases and J lost 9 bases. CDR3 length: 15 residues. The germline V gene encodes CDR1 MNHNY and CDR2 SVGAGI (reference sequence).

This clonotype was observed at least ten times. This chain joins TRBV9 and TRBJ2-7; TRBD1 matches 7 bases. CDR1 SGDLS and CDR2 YYNGEE come from the germline V gene. Unmatched junction bases numbered 4, after V lost 2 bases and J lost 2 bases. CDR3 size: 14 residues. CDR3 loop: CASSVGTDPYEQYF. Here the CDR3 DNA reads TGTGCCAGCAGCGTTGGGACAGACCCCTACGAGCAGTACTTC.

This clonotype was counted ten times or more. V and J are TRBV20-1 and TRBJ2-2; the D gene is possibly TRBD2 (5 bases). In germline, CDR1 is DFQATT, CDR2 SNEGSKA (reference sequence). The CDR3 extends over 14 amino acids. The V and J ends lost 5 bases and 7 bases respectively, with 17 bases between them. CDR3 coding DNA: TGCAGTGCTGGAAGTACCTTGGAGGTCGGGGAGCTGTTTTTT. It translates to CSAGSTLEVGELFF.

This clonotype was seen many times. The rearrangement joins TRBV6-6 to TRBJ1-3; D may be TRBD1 (5 bases). The germline CDR1 and CDR2 sequences are MNHNY and SVGAGI (reference sequence). Trimming shortened V by 4 bases and J by 3 bases, and 10 bases separated the two germline ends. This CDR3 is 14 amino acids long. The CDR3 region has the DNA TGTGCCAGCAGTTTCGGACAAGGTGGAAACACCATATATTTT. Its translation is CASSFGQGGNTIYF.

This clonotype was seen many times. The rearrangement uses TRBV28 and TRBJ2-5; 9 bases fit TRBD2. V shed 3 bases and J 1 base; nucleotides not matched to a gene: 3. This CDR3 comprises 15 residues. The germline gives CDR1 MDHEN, CDR2 SYDVKM. For the CDR3, the DNA is TGTGCCAGCAGTTTCTTGCGGGGGGGCCAAGAGACCCAGTACTTC. Protein product: CASSFLRGGQETQYF.

In this sample, this clonotype turned up many times. The chain joins TRBV27 to TRBJ2-4; D may be TRBD2 (5 bases). The CDR3 loop spans 16 amino acids. Trimming removed 5 bases at V and 3 bases at J, with 17 bases between. Germline V gene data show CDR1 as MNHEY and CDR2 as SMNVEV (reference sequence). The CDR3 DNA reads as TGTGCCAGCAGTAGAGAGGACTTAATCCACAAAAACATTCAGTACTTC. It yields the protein CASSREDLIHKNIQYF.

This clonotype was counted at least ten times. This chain uses TRBV28 with TRBJ1-2, with 9 bases that match TRBD1. Germline assignment: CDR1 MDHEN and CDR2 SYDVKM. This CDR3 contains 14 residues. Germline trimming cut 4 bases from V and 7 bases from J; bases unmatched to any gene: 7. The CDR3 coding sequence is TGTGCCAGCAGTTCGGGACAGGGAATCGGTGGCTACACCTTC. Protein sequence: CASSSGQGIGGYTF.

This clonotype was seen ten or more times. The V and J genes are TRBV3-1 and TRBJ2-1, with 9 nucleotides matching TRBD2. CDR3 length: 17 residues. Germline V gene data show CDR1 as LGHDT and CDR2 as YNNKEL (reference sequence). V lost 1 base to trimming and J lost 5 bases; unmatched junction nucleotides: 9. DNA of the CDR3: TGTGCCAGCAGCCAAGGAAGAGGCGGGAGGGTACACAATGAGCAGTTCTTC. Its translation: CASSQGRGGRVHNEQFF.

This chain joins TRBV4-2 and TRBJ1-1; D possibly corresponds to TRBD1 (5 bases). The CDR3 runs 16 residues. Trimming took off 4 bases at V and 0 bases at J, with 15 bases between the two ends. Germline CDR1 is LGHNA and CDR2 is YNFKEQ. The CDR3 coding sequence is TGTGCCAGCAGCCGGTCCCAGGGCCAAATGAACACTGAAGCTTTCTTT. It yields the protein CASSRSQGQMNTEAFF.

This clonotype has ten or more counts. The chain combines TRBV10-3 with TRBJ2-1, with D perhaps TRBD1 (6 bases). In germline, CDR1 is ENHRY, CDR2 SYGVKD. V was clipped by 6 bases and J by 3 bases, with 12 bases between them. CDR3 size: 14 residues. DNA of the CDR3: TGTGCCATCAGCTCGGACAGATTCTACAATGAGCAGTTCTTC. Translation gives CAISSDRFYNEQFF.

As concerns this clonotype: A far larger clone is off by one base, so a read error is likely. The chain combines TRBV6-6 with TRBJ2-7; TRBD2 matches 8 bases. From germline, CDR1 is MNHNY and CDR2 SVGAGI (reference sequence). The CDR3 length is 13 residues. Trimming took 6 bases from V and 6 from J; bases not matched to a gene: 7. The CDR3 DNA sequence: TGTGCCAGCAGATGGACTAGCTTATCCGAGCAGTACGTC. This gives the protein CASRWTSLSEQYV.

The table lists this clonotype with many counts. The chain recombines TRBV29-1 with TRBJ1-1, with D possibly matching TRBD1 (5 bases). The CDR3 is 13 residues long. Germline assignment: CDR1 SQVTM and CDR2 ANQGSEA. V was clipped by 7 bases and J by 5 bases, with 17 bases between them. CDR3 nucleotides: TGCAGCGGCGATCCGGGCGGGGGGACTGAAGCTTTCTTT. Protein sequence: CSGDPGGGTEAFF.

This clonotype showed up just a few times. J is TRBJ1-4 and V is TRBV19; D is perhaps TRBD1 (5 bases). The CDR3 sequence is 16 residues long. CDR1 and CDR2 from the germline V gene are LNHDA and SQIVND (reference sequence). The CDR3 region has the DNA TGTGCGTCGATCGGACAAGGTGGAGCAACTAATGAAAAACTGTTTTTT. Protein sequence: CASIGQGGATNEKLFF.

This clonotype was counted at least ten times. V and J are TRBV6-6 and TRBJ2-2; TRBD2 might be the D (5 bases). Germline V gene data show CDR1 as MNHNY and CDR2 as SVGAGI (reference sequence). The V end was cut by 4 bases, the J end by 2 bases, with 14 bases between. The CDR3 length is 16 residues. CDR3 coding DNA: TGTGCCAGCAGTTTGGTAGTCGGACTCAACACCGGGGAGCTGTTTTTT. Translated: CASSLVVGLNTGELFF.

This clonotype was counted many times. J is TRBJ1-6 and V is TRBV26. TRBV26 is shown as a pseudogene. The length of the CDR3 is 13 residues. The CDR3 bases are TGTGCCTTCGGAGGGGTGAGGAATTCACCCCTCCACTTT. Residues: CAFGGVRNSPLHF.

This clonotype has only a few counts. V is TRBV11-2 and J is TRBJ2-1; 8 nucleotides match TRBD1. V was pared by 4 bases and J by 9 bases, with 5 bases of the junction left unmatched. Germline-derived CDR1 and CDR2 are SGHAT and FQNNGV. The length of the CDR3 is 13 residues. CDR3 loop: CASSWTGYPEQFF. The CDR3 DNA is TGTGCCAGCAGCTGGACAGGGTATCCTGAGCAGTTCTTC.

This clonotype was found a few times. The chain is built from TRBV20-1 and TRBJ2-5; D assignment may be TRBD1 or TRBD2 (6 bases each). Germline assignment: CDR1 DFQATT and CDR2 SNEGSKA (reference sequence). This CDR3 region has 14 residues. The V gene lost 5 bases and the J gene lost 3 bases, with 16 bases spanning the gap. The CDR3 coding sequence is TGCAGTGCTGTACAGCGAAGGGGGGAAGAGACCCAGTACTTC. Translation: CSAVQRRGEETQYF.

The genes are TRBV28 and TRBJ2-1; D is unresolved. V lost 6 bases and J lost 5, with 5 bases in between. Germline-derived CDR1 and CDR2 are MDHEN and SYDVKM. The CDR3 totals 11 residues. CDR3 bases: TGTGCCAGCAGCGGGCACAATGAGCAGTTCTTC. Protein product: CASSGHNEQFF.

The chain couples TRBV29-1 to TRBJ2-7; D is perhaps TRBD1 (6 bases). Germline CDR1 is SQVTM and CDR2 is ANQGSEA. This CDR3 is 12 amino acids long. Trimming removed 6 bases at V and 3 bases at J, with 12 bases between. This CDR3 is CSVRDTVYEQYF. The CDR3 DNA reads TGCAGCGTCCGGGACACCGTCTACGAGCAGTACTTC.

This clonotype has a count of ten or more. The rearrangement uses TRBV21-1 and TRBJ2-1; the D call TRBD1 from the table was never checked on the DNA. TRBV21-1 is an annotated pseudogene. CDR3 length equals 18 residues. The CDR3 coding sequence is TGTGCCAGCACGTGTTCTACCCGGGGCCAGGGGGAGAACAATGAGCAGTTCTTC. This encodes CASTCSTRGQGENNEQFF.

This clonotype was recorded many times. The chain uses TRBV20-1 and TRBJ2-3, with 7 positions matching TRBD2. V gave up 1 base and J gave up 0 bases; unmatched junction bases: 4. The CDR3 length is 15 residues. From germline, CDR1 is DFQATT and CDR2 SNEGSKA (reference sequence). The CDR3 nucleotides are TGCAGTGCTAGAGGGGCTAGCGGTAGCACAGATACGCAGTATTTT. It specifies CSARGASGSTDTQYF.

In this sample, this clonotype turned up many times. This chain uses TRBV20-1 with TRBJ2-1; D remains ambiguous. Germline CDR1 is DFQATT and CDR2 is SNEGSKA (reference sequence). The CDR3 is made up of 11 amino acids. Between the trimmed V and J ends, which lost 7 bases and 4 bases, there was a span of 8 bases. CDR3 coding DNA: TGCAGTGGGGGAACTTACAATGAGCAGTTCTTC. As protein: CSGGTYNEQFF.

This clonotype was found many times. V and J are TRBV30 and TRBJ1-1, with D hard to call. CDR3 length equals 13 residues. Germline values: CDR1 GTSNPN, CDR2 SVGIG (reference sequence). The V and J ends lost 0 bases and 0 bases respectively, with 5 bases between them. CDR3 nucleotides: TGTGCCTGGAGTGTTAAAGTGAACACTGAAGCTTTCTTT. Translating gives CAWSVKVNTEAFF.

V gene TRBV11-3 combines with J gene TRBJ2-3; TRBD1 might be the D (6 bases). CDR3 size: 16 residues. CDR1 and CDR2 from the germline V gene are SGHNT and YENEEA. Trimming took off 5 bases at V and 0 bases at J, with 15 bases between the two ends. Written as DNA, the CDR3 is TGTGCCAGCAGCCCCCGCCAGGGGTTAAGCACAGATACGCAGTATTTT. Protein sequence: CASSPRQGLSTDTQYF.

This clonotype was observed a handful of times. The rearrangement uses TRBV7-3 and TRBJ1-5; unclear D gene. The V gene lost 5 bases and the J gene lost 0 bases, with 8 bases spanning the gap. Per germline, CDR1 SGHTA and CDR2 FQGTGA. The CDR3 runs 14 residues. The CDR3 bases are TGTGCCAGCAGCCACATCTCTAGCAATCAGCCCCAGCATTTT. As protein: CASSHISSNQPQHF.